This TCR beta chain was identified in a study of blood T cell repertoires in COVID-19. The overall study: COVID-19 samples from acute and convalescent phases originated in the United States, Italy and Spain.

The germline V gene has CDR1 SGDLS and CDR2 YYNGEE. This CDR3 is 18 amino acids long. V lost 2 bases and J 2 bases, leaving 17 bases between the germline ends. Study processing details: Reference gene primer amplification gave nucleated cell count estimates. Sequenced by immunoSEQ multiplex PCR; TCRdb stores in-frame clones only, minus some. V, J and clone size are taken as reported in that table, and D and trimming were inferred from the DNA itself. The sample includes hundreds of thousands of clones, 84% of them seen just once. The chain has TRBV9 and TRBJ2-6; a weak D match, TRBD2 (6 bases). The sequencing input was peripheral blood. The receptor comes from a man aged 25-45 years with active or convalescent COVID-19. The DNA for the CDR3 is TGTGCCAGCAGCGTCGGAGGGACCCCCGGTACTGGGGCCAACGTCCTGACTTTC. Its translation: CASSVGGTPGTGANVLTF.